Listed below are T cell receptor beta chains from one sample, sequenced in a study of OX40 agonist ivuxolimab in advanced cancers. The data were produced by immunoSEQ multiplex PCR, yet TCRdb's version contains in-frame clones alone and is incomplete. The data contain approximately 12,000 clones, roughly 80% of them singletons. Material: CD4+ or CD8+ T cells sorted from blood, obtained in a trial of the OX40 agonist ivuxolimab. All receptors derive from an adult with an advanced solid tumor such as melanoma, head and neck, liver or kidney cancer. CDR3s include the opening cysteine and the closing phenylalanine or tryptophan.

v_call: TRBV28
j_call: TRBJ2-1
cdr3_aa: CASSFRQGGGNEQFF

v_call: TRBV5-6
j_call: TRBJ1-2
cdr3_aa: CASSFSLEYTF

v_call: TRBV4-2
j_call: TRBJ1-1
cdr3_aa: CASSQQVSNTEAFF

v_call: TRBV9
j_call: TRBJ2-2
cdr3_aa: CASSSRLAGGTGELFF

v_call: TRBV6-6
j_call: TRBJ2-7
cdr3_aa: CASSWWEGFEQYF

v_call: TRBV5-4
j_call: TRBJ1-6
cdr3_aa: CASRDGLGTASPLHF

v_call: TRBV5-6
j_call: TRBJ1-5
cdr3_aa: CASSLGPWNQPQHF

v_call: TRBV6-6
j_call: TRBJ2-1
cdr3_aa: CASSYSVARSYNEQFF

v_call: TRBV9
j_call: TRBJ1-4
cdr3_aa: CASSVGGATNEKLFF

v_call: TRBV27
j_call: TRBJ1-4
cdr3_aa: CASRMTGLTNEKLFF

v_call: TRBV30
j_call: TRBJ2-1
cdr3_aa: CAWRDRSSYNEQFF

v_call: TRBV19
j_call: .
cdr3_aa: CASSSLAGDYEQYF

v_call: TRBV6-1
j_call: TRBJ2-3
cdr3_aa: CASSEDQGLGGTDTQYF

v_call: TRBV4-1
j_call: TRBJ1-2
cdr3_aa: CASSQETDYGYTF

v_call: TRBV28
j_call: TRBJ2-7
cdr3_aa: CASSLVRGGTTYEQYF

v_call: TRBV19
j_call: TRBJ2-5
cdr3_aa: CASIPGLRKETQYF

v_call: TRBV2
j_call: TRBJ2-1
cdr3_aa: CASTSGPLSYNEQFF

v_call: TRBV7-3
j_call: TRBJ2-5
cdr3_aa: CASSPGTSETQYF

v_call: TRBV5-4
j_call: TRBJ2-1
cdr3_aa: CASSIGTAEQFF

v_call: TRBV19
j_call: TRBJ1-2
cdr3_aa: CASKGAGGVNYGYTF

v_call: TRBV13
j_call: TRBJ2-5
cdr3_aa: CASSPPGGVRETQYF

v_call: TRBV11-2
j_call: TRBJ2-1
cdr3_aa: CASSTIAARKQFF

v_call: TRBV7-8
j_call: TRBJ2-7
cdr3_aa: CASSPPGLAGYLEYF